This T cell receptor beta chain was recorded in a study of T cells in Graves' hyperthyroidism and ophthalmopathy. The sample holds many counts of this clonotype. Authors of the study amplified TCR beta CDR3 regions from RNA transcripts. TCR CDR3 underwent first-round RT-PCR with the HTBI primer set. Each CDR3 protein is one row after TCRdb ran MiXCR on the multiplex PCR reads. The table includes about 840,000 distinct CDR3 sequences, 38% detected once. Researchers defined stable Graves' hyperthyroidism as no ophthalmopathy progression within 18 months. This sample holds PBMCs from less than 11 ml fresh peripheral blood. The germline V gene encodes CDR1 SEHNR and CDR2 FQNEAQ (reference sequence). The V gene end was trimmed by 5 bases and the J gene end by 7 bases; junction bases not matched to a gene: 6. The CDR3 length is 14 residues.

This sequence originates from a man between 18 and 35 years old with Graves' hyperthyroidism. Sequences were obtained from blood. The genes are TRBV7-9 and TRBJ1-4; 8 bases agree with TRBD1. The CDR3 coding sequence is TGTGCCAGCAGCCTTGGACAGGGTGGTGAAAAACTGTTTTTT. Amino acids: CASSLGQGGEKLFF.